The text below deals with one T cell receptor beta chain. Its specificity is not known. CDR3 length: 15 amino acids. V lost 4 bases to trimming and J lost 4 bases; unmatched junction nucleotides: 5. The germline V gene encodes CDR1 LGHNA and CDR2 YSLEER. The data were obtained in a study of T-cell memory formation after mild COVID-19. General observations from the study: From day 15 to 85, contracting clones were balanced between CD4 and CD8, whereas later expanders leaned toward CD4+. Some SARS-CoV-2-responding clones were already detected in memory before infection. For contracting clones, CD4+ ones sat mainly in CM and EM, CD8+ in EMRA.

MiXCR, applied by TCRdb to the 5' RACE reads, yields one record per CDR3 protein. The sample has a few hundred thousand distinct CDR3 sequences; approximately 19% are singletons. The clonotype originates from a man aged 18 to 30 who had mild COVID-19 (a few samples of this study predate the infection). Cell type and time point are not known. The sequenced material came from PBMCs or a T cell subset sorted from them (not recorded which). The chain is built from TRBV4-3 and TRBJ2-2; 8 nucleotides agree with TRBD2. The CDR3 DNA reads as TGCGCCAGCAGCCCCCACGGGGGGGGCACCGGGGAGCTGTTTTTT. This sequence encodes CASSPHGGGTGELFF.